Described below is a single TCR beta chain sequence and its context. This CDR3 has 15 residues. Germline assignment: CDR1 SGHAT and CDR2 FQNNGV. J lost 4 bases, V lost 8 bases, and 11 bases had no gene match. This specimen belongs to a study of CD8+CD57+ T cells in acquired aplastic anemia. All sequencing subjects had displayed CD8+CD57+ cell expansion on flow cytometry. Severe acquired aplastic anemia was present in every patient. Blood was sampled before the patients had received any therapy. Genomic DNA constituted the template upon which TCR beta VDJ and CDR3 profiling was performed. TCRdb reanalysed the reads using MiXCR and keeps one entry per CDR3 protein. The table includes about 290,000 distinct CDR3 sequences, roughly 53% detected once.

V and J are TRBV11-2 and TRBJ1-2; 9 nucleotides line up with TRBD1. Sequences were obtained from sorted CD4+, CD8+, or CD8+CD57+ T cells (not recorded which) from PBMCs. This sequence originates from a human donor with aplastic anemia. The chain's CDR3 is CASRRQGEGTYGYTF. In DNA, the CDR3 is TGTGCCAGCCGCCGACAGGGGGAAGGGACCTATGGCTACACCTTC.